Shown below are 26 T cell receptor beta chains from a single sample sequenced in a study of T cell responses to AZD1222 COVID-19 vaccine (dated by TCRdb to the early 2020s). What the time point label conveys for this sample: about 28 days (+/-7) after the second vaccine dose. Libraries were constructed by the immunoSEQ multiplex PCR assay. TCRdb limited this immuneACCESS table to in-frame rearrangements with V and J called. A share of clones is missing; checked studies link under half to unresolved V genes, and the rest is unexplained. Counted in this sample were about 70,000 clones; 83% of them appeared once. The leading ten clones occupy 5.5% to 7% of the sample. The source was peripheral blood, collected 28 days after the second AZD1222 dose. Receptor source: an adult who received the AZD1222 COVID-19 vaccine.

The chain recombines TRBV11-2 with TRBJ2-2; TRBD2 matches at 10 bases. Germline V gives CDR1 SGHAT, CDR2 FQNNGV. The J segment lost 3 bases and the V segment lost 5 bases, leaving 6 bases of the junction unmatched. The length of the CDR3 is 16 residues. CDR3 amino acids: CASSQRGGMYTGELFF. For the CDR3, the DNA is TGTGCCAGCAGCCAGCGGGGGGGCATGTACACCGGGGAGCTGTTTTTT. Together with reference TRBV11-2 and TRBJ2-2, the CDR3 gives the full variable domain: EAGVAQSPRYKIIEKRQSVAFWCNPISGHATLYWYQQILGQGPKLLIQFQNNGVVDDSQLPKDRFSAERLKGVDSTLKIQPAKLEDSAVYLCASSQRGGMYTGELFFGEGSRLTVL.

The chain joins TRBV7-2 to TRBJ1-5; D is perhaps TRBD1 (6 bases). Germline V gene sequence: CDR1 SGHTA, CDR2 FQGNSA. V was shortened by 1 base and J by 3 bases, with 19 bases between the two germline ends. This CDR3 contains 18 residues. The CDR3 reads CASSLGPRGAMVNQPQHF. The CDR3 DNA is TGTGCCAGCAGCTTAGGCCCGCGGGGGGCTATGGTCAATCAGCCCCAGCATTTT.

The J gene is TRBJ1-1, the V gene TRBV29-1; 8 bases line up with TRBD1. CDR3 length: 13 residues. Trimming cost V 4 bases and J 4 bases; bases outside gene matches: 5. Per germline, CDR1 SQVTM and CDR2 ANQGSEA. The CDR3 DNA sequence: TGCAGCGTTGTAGGGCAGGGGGCCACTGAAGCTTTCTTT. This translates into CSVVGQGATEAFF.

This chain connects TRBV10-3 to TRBJ2-7; 7 bases align to TRBD2. This CDR3 is 13 amino acids long. Per the germline V gene, CDR1 is ENHRY and CDR2 is SYGVKD. J gave up 7 bases and V 3 bases, and 6 bases lay outside the gene matches. CDR3 sequence reads: CAISDSAAGEQYF. For the CDR3, the DNA is TGTGCCATCAGTGATTCGGCAGCGGGGGAGCAGTACTTC.

The rearrangement joins TRBV19 to TRBJ1-5; D perhaps matches TRBD1 (5 bases). The CDR3 length is 13 residues. V was pared by 6 bases and J by 1 base, with 7 bases between. Germline lookup yields CDR1 LNHDA and CDR2 SQIVND (reference sequence). The CDR3 loop reads CASRRGSNQPQHF. Written as DNA, the CDR3 is TGTGCCAGTAGAAGGGGAAGCAATCAGCCCCAGCATTTT.

This clone was seen once. The rearrangement links TRBV30 to TRBJ1-2; D gene unclear. This CDR3 contains 16 residues. Germline loops: CDR1 GTSNPN, CDR2 SVGIG (reference sequence). Trimming took 4 bases from V and 0 from J, leaving 18 bases between them. The DNA for the CDR3 is TGTGCCTGGAACCCCGACGGTTTGAAAGCTAACTATGGCTACACCTTC. Amino acids: CAWNPDGLKANYGYTF.

This chain's CDR3 is CASGLAPGTGLGGNQPQHF. The CDR3, as DNA: TGTGCTAGTGGTTTGGCTCCCGGGACAGGCCTGGGTGGCAATCAGCCCCAGCATTTT. This chain joins TRBV12-5 and TRBJ1-5; 8 bases agree with TRBD1. Germline V gene sequence: CDR1 LGHNT, CDR2 FRNRAP. V shed 1 base and J 2 bases; nucleotides not matched to a gene: 13. This CDR3 is 19 amino acids long. Complete variable domain (other parts from reference TRBV12-5 and TRBJ1-5): DARVTQTPRHKVTEMGQEVTMRCQPILGHNTVFWYRQTMMQGLELLAYFRNRAPLDDSGMPKDRFSAEMPDATLATLKIQPSEPRDSAVYFCASGLAPGTGLGGNQPQHFGDGTRLSIL.

The DNA for the CDR3 is TGTGCCAGCAGCTTAGCCAGGGCCACCGGGGAGCTGTTTTTT. Translation: CASSLARATGELFF. The rearrangement joins TRBV11-3 to TRBJ2-2; D is perhaps TRBD1 (5 bases). CDR1 and CDR2 from the germline V gene are SGHNT and YENEEA. Trimming shortened V by 1 base and J by 4 bases, and 7 bases separated the two germline ends. The CDR3 is 14 residues long.

The rearrangement uses TRBV5-4 and TRBJ2-7; D is perhaps TRBD2 (5 bases). V was trimmed by 4 bases and J by 7 bases, leaving 12 bases between them. Germline V gene data show CDR1 as SGHNT and CDR2 as YYREEE (reference sequence). This CDR3 is 12 amino acids long. The CDR3 region has the DNA TGTGCCAGCAGCCCCGGACCGGGGGAGCAGTACTTC. The encoded protein is CASSPGPGEQYF.

This clone appeared a single time. One end of the junction varies from germline; a read error may be responsible. The chain employs TRBV2 and TRBJ2-2, with D uncertain. Germline V gives CDR1 SNHLY, CDR2 FYNNEI. The CDR3 totals 14 residues. As DNA, the CDR3 is TGTGCCAGCAGTCCATTGGTGAACCCCGGGGAGCTGTTTTTT. This encodes CASSPLVNPGELFF.

The chain employs TRBV2 and TRBJ2-5; D is perhaps TRBD2 (5 bases). CDR1 is SNHLY and CDR2 is FYNNEI in the germline V gene. CDR3 length: 13 residues. V lost 3 bases and J lost 5, with 10 bases in between. The CDR3 sequence is CASSDRQRETQYF. The CDR3 DNA follows: TGTGCCAGCAGTGACCGGCAGCGGGAGACCCAGTACTTC.

The V call is TRBV18, the J call TRBJ2-2; weak D call: TRBD1 (7 bases). Germline V gene sequence: CDR1 KGHSH, CDR2 LQKENI. This CDR3 region has 17 residues. V dropped 2 bases and J dropped 6 bases, with 19 bases sitting between them. The CDR3 spells CASSPSSRRGQAGELFF. The CDR3 region has the DNA TGTGCCAGCTCACCATCTTCACGGAGGGGGCAGGCCGGGGAGCTGTTTTTT.

The chain's CDR3 is CASSYSTPSGGGETQYF. For the CDR3, the DNA is TGTGCCAGCAGCTACTCAACTCCTAGCGGGGGGGGAGAGACCCAGTACTTC. The chain combines TRBV11-2 with TRBJ2-5; 12 bases are shared with TRBD2. Germline trimming cut 4 bases from V and 4 bases from J; bases unmatched to any gene: 10. The CDR3 sequence is 17 residues long. Germline V CDR1 and CDR2: SGHAT, FQNNGV. Supplemented by reference TRBV11-2 and TRBJ2-5, the full variable domain reads EAGVAQSPRYKIIEKRQSVAFWCNPISGHATLYWYQQILGQGPKLLIQFQNNGVVDDSQLPKDRFSAERLKGVDSTLKIQPAKLEDSAVYLCASSYSTPSGGGETQYFGPGTRLLVL.

The genes are TRBV18 and TRBJ1-2; TRBD1 might be the D (5 bases). The CDR3 has 13 amino acids. Looked up from germline, CDR1 is KGHSH and CDR2 is LQKENI. The V and J ends lost 5 bases and 8 bases respectively, with 15 bases between them. CDR3 sequence: CASSTRVEGGYTF. CDR3 in DNA: TGTGCCAGCTCAACCAGGGTGGAGGGCGGCTACACCTTC.

CDR3 DNA: TGTGCCAGCAGTTTAGGGGAACCCCTCTACGAGCAGTACTTC. Protein sequence: CASSLGEPLYEQYF. V usage is TRBV28 and J usage is TRBJ2-7; D unresolved. CDR3 length: 14 amino acids. From germline, CDR1 is MDHEN and CDR2 SYDVKM. V lost 2 bases to trimming and J lost 3 bases, with 11 bases between them.

This clone was detected only once. V gene TRBV19 combines with J gene TRBJ2-3; D gene ambiguous. V was cut by 6 bases and J by 0 bases, with 4 bases left in between. CDR3 length equals 12 residues. Germline CDR1 reads LNHDA; CDR2 reads SQIVND (reference sequence). The CDR3 here is CASSPSTDTQYF. As DNA, the CDR3 is TGTGCCAGTAGCCCTAGCACAGATACGCAGTATTTT.

The genes are TRBV5-3 and TRBJ2-7; 8 positions match TRBD1. TRBV5-3 is classed as an ORF, of uncertain function. V lost 5 bases to trimming and J lost 2 bases; unmatched junction nucleotides: 6. The CDR3 spans 14 residues. Here the CDR3 DNA reads TGTGCCAGAAGACGGGGACAGGTAACCTACGAGCAGTACTTC. It yields the protein CARRRGQVTYEQYF.

The chain is built from TRBV2 and TRBJ2-5; TRBD2 agrees at 8 bases. The CDR3 is 15 residues long. Germline values: CDR1 SNHLY, CDR2 FYNNEI. Unmatched junction bases numbered 6, after V lost 0 bases and J lost 6 bases. CDR3 DNA sequence: TGTGCCAGCAGTGAAGCTGGCCGGGAGGGTCAGACCCAGTACTTC. Its translation: CASSEAGREGQTQYF. The entire variable domain, with the rest obtained from reference TRBV2 and TRBJ2-5, is as follows: EPEVTQTPSHQVTQMGQEVILRCVPISNHLYFYWYRQILGQKVEFLVSFYNNEISEKSEIFDDQFSVERPDGSNFTLKIRSTKLEDSAMYFCASSEAGREGQTQYFGPGTRLLVL.

The chain has TRBV27 and TRBJ2-7; TRBD1 aligns across 7 bases. Unmatched junction bases numbered 7, after V lost 6 bases and J lost 5 bases. The CDR3 extends over 13 amino acids. Germline-derived CDR1 and CDR2 are MNHEY and SMNVEV (reference sequence). CDR3 bases: TGTGCCAGCAGACAACAGGGGTCCCACGAGCAGTACTTC. This gives the protein CASRQQGSHEQYF.

The chain is built from TRBV6-2 or TRBV6-3 and TRBJ2-1; possibly TRBD2 for D (6 bases). Germline CDR1 reads MNHEY; CDR2 reads SVGEGT. This CDR3 contains 15 residues. Trimming shortened V by 6 bases and J by 2 bases, and 14 bases separated the two germline ends. CDR3 protein: CASSDTSRAYNEQFF. The CDR3 DNA reads TGTGCCAGCAGCGACACTAGCCGGGCCTACAATGAGCAGTTCTTC.

The rearrangement uses TRBV6-4 and TRBJ1-1; no clear D. The germline CDR1 and CDR2 sequences are MRHNA and SNTAGT. Trimming shortened V by 5 bases and J by 1 base, and 8 bases separated the two germline ends. The CDR3 runs 13 residues. CDR3 residues: CASSFTRNTEAFF. The CDR3 region has the DNA TGTGCCAGCAGTTTTACACGGAACACTGAAGCTTTCTTT.

The CDR3 nucleotides read TGTGCCAGCAGTACCTTAGCGGGGGGGCGTACCGGGGAGCTGTTTTTT. This translates into CASSTLAGGRTGELFF. This chain joins TRBV6-4 and TRBJ2-2, with 11 bases lining up with TRBD2. Per germline, CDR1 MRHNA and CDR2 SNTAGT. Unmatched junction bases numbered 7, after V lost 5 bases and J lost 5 bases. The CDR3 totals 16 residues.

This chain uses TRBV7-8 with TRBJ2-4; 11 bases agree with TRBD2. J was trimmed by 3 bases and V by 5 bases; bases with no gene match: 3. Germline values: CDR1 SGHVS, CDR2 FQNEAQ. This CDR3 comprises 15 residues. CDR3: CASSKTSGNKNIQYF. Here the CDR3 DNA reads TGTGCCAGCAGCAAGACTAGCGGGAACAAAAACATTCAGTACTTC.

This clone has only a few counts. The chain carries TRBV10-3 and TRBJ2-2, with D perhaps TRBD2 (7 bases). This CDR3 is 16 amino acids long. The germline V and J ends were trimmed by 4 bases and 5 bases, with 17 bases remaining between them. Per the germline V gene, CDR1 is ENHRY and CDR2 is SYGVKD. The CDR3 sequence is CAISALAGARTGELFF. The DNA of the CDR3 is TGTGCCATCAGTGCTTTGGCGGGGGCGAGGACCGGGGAGCTGTTTTTT.

The chain combines TRBV6-5 with TRBJ1-5; perhaps TRBD1 as D (6 bases). Trimming left V 8 bases short and J 6 bases short, with 17 bases between. The CDR3 consists of 14 residues. The germline gives CDR1 MNHEY, CDR2 SVGAGI. The CDR3 spells CASGPTGTFQPQHF. The CDR3 coding sequence is TGTGCCAGCGGGCCAACAGGGACTTTTCAGCCCCAGCATTTT.

The genes are TRBV10-3 and TRBJ1-2; D remains ambiguous. Germline CDR1 is ENHRY and CDR2 is SYGVKD. The CDR3 totals 14 residues. Trimming took 3 bases from V and 7 from J, leaving 15 bases between them. In nucleotides, the CDR3 is TGTGCCATCAGTGAAGGCGAGATTTCCCCTGGCTACACCTTC. Protein sequence: CAISEGEISPGYTF.